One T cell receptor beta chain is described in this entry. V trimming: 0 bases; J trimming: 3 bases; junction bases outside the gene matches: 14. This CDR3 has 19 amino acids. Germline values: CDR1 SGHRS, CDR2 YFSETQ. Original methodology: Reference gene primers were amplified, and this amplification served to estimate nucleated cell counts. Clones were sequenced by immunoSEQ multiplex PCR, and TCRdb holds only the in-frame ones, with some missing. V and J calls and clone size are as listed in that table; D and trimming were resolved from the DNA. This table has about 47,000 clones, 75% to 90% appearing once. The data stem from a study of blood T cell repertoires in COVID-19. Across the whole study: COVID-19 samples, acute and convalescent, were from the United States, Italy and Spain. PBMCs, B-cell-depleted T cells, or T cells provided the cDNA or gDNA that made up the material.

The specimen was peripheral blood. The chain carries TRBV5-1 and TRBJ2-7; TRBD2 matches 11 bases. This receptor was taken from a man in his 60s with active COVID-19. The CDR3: CASSLAPGLAELINYEQYF. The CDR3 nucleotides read TGCGCCAGCAGCTTGGCCCCGGGACTAGCGGAATTGATTAACTACGAGCAGTACTTC.